The 10 T cell receptor beta chains below come from one sample, sequenced in a study of CD8+CD57+ T cells in acquired aplastic anemia. The template used for profiling TCR beta VDJ and CDR3 was genomic DNA. TCRdb analysed the reads with MiXCR anew, one entry per CDR3 protein. Among roughly 240,000 distinct CDR3 sequences, more than 40% were seen once, and the ten largest hold about 7.8%. By flow cytometry, patients selected for sequencing had shown an expansion of CD8+CD57+ cells. The sequencing input was sorted CD4+, CD8+, or CD8+CD57+ T cells (not recorded which) from PBMCs. The receptors here all came from a human donor with aplastic anemia.

This chain links TRBV6-5 with TRBJ2-2, with D uncertain. Trimming took 10 bases from V and 0 from J, leaving 6 bases between them. Looked up from germline, CDR1 is MNHEY and CDR2 is SVGAGI. The CDR3 runs to 12 residues. DNA for the CDR3: TGTGCCACTGTGGCGAACACCGGGGAGCTGTTTTTT. This gives the protein CATVANTGELFF.

In this sample, this clonotype turned up a few times. The chain couples TRBV30 to TRBJ2-3, with D possibly TRBD2 on 5 matching bases. CDR1 GTSNPN and CDR2 SVGIG come from the germline V gene (reference sequence). This CDR3 has 13 residues. Trimming cost V 0 bases and J 4 bases, with 8 bases left between them. The DNA for the CDR3 is TGTGCCTGGAGTGTACTAGTCGCAGATACGCAGTATTTT. Protein product: CAWSVLVADTQYF. The whole variable domain, filled in from reference TRBV30 and TRBJ2-3, reads SQTIHQWPATLVQPVGSPLSLECTVEGTSNPNLYWYRQAAGRGLQLLFYSVGIGQISSEVPQNLSASRPQDRQFILSSKKLLLSDSGFYLCAWSVLVADTQYFGPGTRLTVL.

The chain combines TRBV7-9 with TRBJ2-3; D is perhaps TRBD1 (6 bases). CDR3 size: 15 residues. Germline-derived CDR1 and CDR2 are SEHNR and FQNEAQ (reference sequence). With 5 bases removed from V and 0 bases from J, the gap between germline ends came to 12 bases. The CDR3 nucleotides read TGTGCCAGCAGCCACCCTACAGGGAGCACAGATACGCAGTATTTT. As protein: CASSHPTGSTDTQYF.

This clonotype was seen more than once but under ten times. Just one base apart from a much larger clone, this may be a read error. The rearrangement uses TRBV7-9 and TRBJ2-7; 8 bases match TRBD2. Germline V gene data show CDR1 as SEHNR and CDR2 as FQNEAQ (reference sequence). The CDR3 extends over 14 amino acids. V shed 6 bases and J 7 bases; nucleotides not matched to a gene: 11. CDR3 coding DNA: TGTGCCAGCAGTGAATCCGGGGGGGGCGATGAGCAGTACTTC. Protein product: CASSESGGGDEQYF.

The chain couples TRBV20-1 to TRBJ2-7, with D possibly being TRBD1 or TRBD2 (6 bases each). Germline lookup yields CDR1 DFQATT and CDR2 SNEGSKA (reference sequence). The V end was cut by 0 bases, the J end by 2 bases, with 26 bases between. The CDR3 totals 19 residues. For the CDR3, the DNA is TGCAGTGCTAGAGATATTTTAGGGGAGGACCCCAGGGGTCCCTACGAGCAGTACTTC. It is translated as CSARDILGEDPRGPYEQYF.

V gene TRBV9 combines with J gene TRBJ1-1; weak D call: TRBD1 (6 bases). This CDR3 has 15 residues. The V and J ends lost 3 bases and 0 bases respectively, with 12 bases between them. In germline, CDR1 is SGDLS, CDR2 YYNGEE. CDR3 residues: CASSAPTGLNTEAFF. CDR3 nucleotides: TGTGCCAGCAGCGCCCCTACAGGGCTGAACACTGAAGCTTTCTTT. The full variable domain, with the rest looked up from reference TRBV9 and TRBJ1-1, is DSGVTQTPKHLITATGQRVTLRCSPRSGDLSVYWYQQSLDQGLQFLIQYYNGEERAKGNILERFSAQQFPDLHSELNLSSLELGDSALYFCASSAPTGLNTEAFFGQGTRLTVV.

The chain carries TRBV10-3 and TRBJ1-2, with 7 bases lining up with TRBD1. Germline CDR1 and CDR2: ENHRY and SYGVKD. The CDR3 has 13 amino acids. Losses at the gene ends were 3 bases for V and 5 bases for J; bases not matched to a gene: 3. The CDR3 DNA sequence: TGTGCCATCAGTGAAGCAGGGGGTTATGGCTACACCTTC. Protein: CAISEAGGYGYTF.

This clonotype was found a few times. Germline is not matched at one junction end, which may reflect a read error. This chain uses TRBV24-1 with TRBJ2-3; 11 positions agree with TRBD2. This CDR3 contains 20 residues. CDR1 and CDR2 from the germline V gene are KGHDR and SFDVKD. CDR3 bases: TGTGCCAGCAGTGAACTAGCGGGAGTCGGGTCTGGGTTTGACACAGATACGCAGTATTTT. It translates to CASSELAGVGSGFDTDTQYF.

Ten or more counts support this clonotype. This CDR3 reads CASSLVRGAYNEQFF. CDR3 DNA: TGTGCCAGCAGCTTAGTCAGGGGGGCCTACAATGAGCAGTTCTTC. The J gene is TRBJ2-1, the V gene TRBV11-1; the D gene is possibly TRBD1 (7 bases). Trimming removed 1 base at V and 2 bases at J, with 9 bases between. Germline CDR1 is SGHAT and CDR2 is FQDESV (reference sequence). This CDR3 is 15 amino acids long.

The sample holds many counts of this clonotype. The chain links TRBV25-1 to TRBJ1-2; no clear D. Germline CDR1 reads MGHDK; CDR2 reads SYGVNS. This CDR3 has 14 residues. The V gene lost 0 bases and the J gene lost 0 bases, with 5 bases spanning the gap. The CDR3 DNA is TGTGCCAGCAGTGAATATCTATCTAACTATGGCTACACCTTC. The encoded protein is CASSEYLSNYGYTF.